This T cell receptor beta chain emerged from a study of vaccination and CD4 T cells after COVID-19. CDR1 is SGHRS, CDR2 YFSETQ, per germline. CDR3 length: 16 amino acids. The ends lost 4 bases at V and 2 bases at J; junction bases unmatched: 9. Sequenced with the Oncomine TCR Beta short-read assay was DNA taken from cultured CD4+ T cells. TCRdb re-derived calls from the PCR reads in MiXCR, one entry per CDR3 protein. This repertoire shows around 20,000 distinct CDR3 sequences, 50% found once; its top ten account for around 6.1%. A word on this clonotype: Its specificity is not known.

Treatment given: roughly 10-day PBMC culture with coronavirus spike peptide pools or control peptides (ViraFEST assay). With peptide pools, ViraFEST first expanded antigen-specific T cells and afterwards sequenced their TCRs. Sample: CD4+ T cells from blood, cultured in vitro. This clonotype was obtained from a human donor who had recovered from COVID-19. The J gene is TRBJ1-3, the V gene TRBV5-1; TRBD1 aligns across 7 bases. CDR3 loop: CASSDGRQGAGNTIYF. CDR3 nucleotides: TGCGCCAGCAGCGACGGGAGGCAGGGGGCTGGAAACACCATATATTTT.